This TCR beta chain came from a study of T cell repertoires in cytomegalovirus infection. Study details: Recently identified HLA-C-restricted CMV epitopes and well-studied HLA-B-restricted CMV epitopes were used by the study. Carrying CMV and the relevant HLA type showed in public TCR beta signatures. Study-wide results and caveats: Ex vivo, HLA-C-restricted CMV-specific TCR beta clonotypes prevailed over the rest of the response.

The V end was cut by 1 base, the J end by 3 bases, with 10 bases between. The CDR3 contains 15 residues. Per the germline V gene, CDR1 is SGHTA and CDR2 is FQGNSA. One entry per CDR3 protein, called by TCRdb with MiXCR from the reads. The profile shows approximately 110,000 distinct CDR3 sequences, under 45% of them singletons. This clonotype was counted many times. The antigen is unknown. This clonotype originated in a human donor in good health (CMV status not recorded). Some clones in this sample may be carry-over from other donors' samples. The chain links TRBV7-2 to TRBJ2-1; D not resolved. Material: CD8+ T cells from cultured PBMCs, obtained from culture after CMV antigen stimulation. The CDR3 DNA is TGTGCCAGCAGCTTAGGTGCCTACCGCTACAATGAGCAGTTCTTC. Its translation is CASSLGAYRYNEQFF.